What follows describes a single T cell receptor (beta chain). This record comes from a study of blood T cell repertoires in COVID-19. Per the original data handling: Reference gene primer amplification yielded estimated nucleated cell counts. Sequencing was performed with immunoSEQ multiplex PCR; in TCRdb, only in-frame clones are kept and a portion is missing. D and trimming come from the DNA, and the V and J calls and clone size come from that table. The sample comprises 290,000 or so clones, about 90% of which are singletons, and about 2% rests with the top ten. Trimming removed 2 bases from V and 7 bases from J; junction bases left unmatched: 7. The CDR3 extends over 15 amino acids. Per the germline V gene, CDR1 is MNHEY and CDR2 is SVGAGI.

Material: peripheral blood. The sequence was collected from a young man with active or convalescent COVID-19. The V call is TRBV6-5, the J call TRBJ1-2, with TRBD1 identical over 10 bases. The CDR3 is CASSYTRQGALGYTF. The CDR3 DNA sequence: TGTGCCAGCAGTTACACAAGACAGGGGGCGCTTGGCTACACCTTC.